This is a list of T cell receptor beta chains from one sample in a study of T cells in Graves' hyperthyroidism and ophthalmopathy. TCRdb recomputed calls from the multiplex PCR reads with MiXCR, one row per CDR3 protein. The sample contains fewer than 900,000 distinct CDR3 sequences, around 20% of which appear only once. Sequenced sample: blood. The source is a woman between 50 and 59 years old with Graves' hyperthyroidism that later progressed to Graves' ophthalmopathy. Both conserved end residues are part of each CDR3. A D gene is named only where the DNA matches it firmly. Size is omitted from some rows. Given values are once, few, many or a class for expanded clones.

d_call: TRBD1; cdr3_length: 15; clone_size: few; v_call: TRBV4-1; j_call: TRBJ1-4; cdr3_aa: CASSQGTGANEKLFF; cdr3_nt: TGCGCCAGCAGCCAAGGGACAGGGGCCAATGAAAAACTGTTTTTT
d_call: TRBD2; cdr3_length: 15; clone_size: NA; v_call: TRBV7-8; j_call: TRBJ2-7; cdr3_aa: CASSLERRGAYEQYF; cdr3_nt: TGTGCCAGCAGCTTAGAGAGACGGGGGGCCTACGAGCAGTACTTC
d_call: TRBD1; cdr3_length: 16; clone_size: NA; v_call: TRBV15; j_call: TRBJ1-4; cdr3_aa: CATSRASTGGDEKLFF; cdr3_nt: TGTGCCACCAGCAGAGCCTCGACAGGGGGGGATGAAAAACTGTTTTTT
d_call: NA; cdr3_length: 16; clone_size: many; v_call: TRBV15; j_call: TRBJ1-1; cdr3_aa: CATSSGYERGGTEAFF; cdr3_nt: TGTGCCACCAGCAGTGGATATGAAAGAGGGGGGACTGAAGCTTTCTTT
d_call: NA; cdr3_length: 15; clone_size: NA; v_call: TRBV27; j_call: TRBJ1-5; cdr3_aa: CASSFIGVGNQPQHF; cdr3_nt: TGTGCCAGCAGTTTTATAGGGGTGGGCAATCAGCCCCAGCATTTT
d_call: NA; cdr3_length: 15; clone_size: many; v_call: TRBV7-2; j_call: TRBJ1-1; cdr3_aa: CASNPVGVSNTEAFF; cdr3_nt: TGTGCCAGCAATCCAGTGGGGGTTTCGAACACTGAAGCTTTCTTT
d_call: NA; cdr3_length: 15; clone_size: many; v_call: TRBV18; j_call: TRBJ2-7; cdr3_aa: CASSTPRSSDYEQYF; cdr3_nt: TGTGCCAGCTCCACCCCCCGGTCAAGTGACTACGAGCAGTACTTC
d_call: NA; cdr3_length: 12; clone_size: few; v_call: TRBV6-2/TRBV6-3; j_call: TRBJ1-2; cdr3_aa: CASSYNGLGYTF; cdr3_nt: TGTGCCAGCAGTTATAACGGTCTCGGCTACACCTTC
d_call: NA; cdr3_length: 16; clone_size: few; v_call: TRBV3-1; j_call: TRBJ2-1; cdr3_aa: CASSHIGTEKLNEQFF; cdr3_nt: TGTGCCAGCAGCCATATAGGGACCGAAAAACTCAATGAGCAGTTCTTC
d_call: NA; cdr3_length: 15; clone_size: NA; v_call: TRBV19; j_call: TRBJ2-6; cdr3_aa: CASSMGDSGANVLTF; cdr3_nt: TGTGCCAGTAGTATGGGGGACTCTGGGGCCAACGTCCTGACTTTC
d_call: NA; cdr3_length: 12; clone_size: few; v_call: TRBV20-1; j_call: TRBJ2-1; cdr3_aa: CSAQKAYNEQFF; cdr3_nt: TGCAGTGCCCAGAAGGCCTACAATGAGCAGTTCTTC
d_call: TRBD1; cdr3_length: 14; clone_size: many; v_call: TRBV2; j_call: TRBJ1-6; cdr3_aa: CASRTGTGASPLHF; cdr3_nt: TGTGCCAGCAGGACCGGGACAGGGGCTTCACCCCTCCACTTT
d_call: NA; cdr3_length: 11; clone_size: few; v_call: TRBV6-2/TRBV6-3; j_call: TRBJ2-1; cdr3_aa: CASYDFNPQFF; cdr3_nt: TGTGCCAGCTATGACTTCAACCCCCAGTTCTTC
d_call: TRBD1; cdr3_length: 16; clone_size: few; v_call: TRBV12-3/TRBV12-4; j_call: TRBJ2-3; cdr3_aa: CASSGTGTALTDTQYF; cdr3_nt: TGTGCCAGCAGTGGAACCGGGACAGCCCTCACAGATACGCAGTATTTT
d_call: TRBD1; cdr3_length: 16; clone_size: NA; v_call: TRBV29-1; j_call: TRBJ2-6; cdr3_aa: CSVEGQTGSGANVLTF; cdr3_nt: TGCAGCGTTGAGGGACAGACCGGCTCTGGGGCCAACGTCCTGACTTTC
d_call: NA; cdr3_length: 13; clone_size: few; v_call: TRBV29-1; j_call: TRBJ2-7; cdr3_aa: CSVEDSPSYEQYF; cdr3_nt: TGCAGCGTTGAGGACAGTCCTTCCTACGAGCAGTACTTC
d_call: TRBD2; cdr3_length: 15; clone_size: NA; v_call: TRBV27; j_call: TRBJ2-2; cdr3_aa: CASSFSPGTSGELFF; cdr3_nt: TGTGCCAGCAGCTTCTCCCCCGGGACTAGCGGGGAGCTGTTTTTT
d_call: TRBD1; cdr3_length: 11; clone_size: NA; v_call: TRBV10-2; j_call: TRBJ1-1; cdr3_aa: CASGTGGEAFF; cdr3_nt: TGCGCCAGCGGGACAGGGGGCGAAGCTTTCTTT
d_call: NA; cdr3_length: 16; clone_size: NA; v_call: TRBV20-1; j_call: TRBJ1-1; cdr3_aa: CSARSRTQPTGTEAFF; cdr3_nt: TGCAGTGCTAGAAGCAGGACGCAACCTACGGGCACTGAAGCTTTCTTT
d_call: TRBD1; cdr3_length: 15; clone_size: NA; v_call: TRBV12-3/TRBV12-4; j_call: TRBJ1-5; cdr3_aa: CASSHPQGADQPQHF; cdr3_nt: TGTGCCAGCAGCCATCCACAGGGGGCTGATCAGCCCCAGCATTTT
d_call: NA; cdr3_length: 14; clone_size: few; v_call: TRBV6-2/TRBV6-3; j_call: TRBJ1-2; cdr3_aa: CASSYSRGNYGYTF; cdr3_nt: TGTGCCAGCAGTTACTCGCGTGGAAACTATGGCTACACCTTC
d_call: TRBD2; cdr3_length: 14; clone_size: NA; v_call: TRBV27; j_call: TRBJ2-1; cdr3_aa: CASSYGLAINEQFF; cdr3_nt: TGTGCCAGCAGTTACGGACTAGCAATAAATGAGCAGTTCTTC